What follows describes a single TCR beta chain. Its antigen is as yet unknown. The same CDR3 arises from other DNA sequences in this sample as well. Repertoires were generated with immunoSEQ multiplex PCR, while TCRdb's copy carries only in-frame clones and drops some. The table records about 2.4 million clones, around 94% of them present only once. Germline CDR1 and CDR2: SGHNT and YYREEE (reference sequence). Trimming removed 4 bases at V and 2 bases at J, with 12 bases between. This CDR3 contains 14 residues. The sample originates from a study of shared clonotypes between healthy human individuals. General study points: Incomplete sequencing of sorted subsets was indicated by rarefaction despite large depth.

The specimen was naive CD4+ T cells sorted from blood. The sample's subset: CD45RA+ positively selected. The receptor comes from a man between 18 and 35 years old in good health. The rearrangement uses TRBV5-4 and TRBJ2-5, with a possible D match to TRBD1 (5 bases). DNA for the CDR3: TGTGCCAGCAGCCCTGGTGGGGCTCAAGAGACCCAGTACTTC. It translates to CASSPGGAQETQYF.